Listed below are T cell receptor beta chains from one sample, sequenced in a study of cytotoxic CD8 clonotypes in ibrutinib-treated CLL. Sequencing used immunoSEQ multiplex PCR; TCRdb keeps in-frame clones, though not all of them. This table holds 15,000 or so clones, around three fifths found once. The sequenced sample was PBMCs, obtained after 12 months of ibrutinib treatment. Source of these receptors: a human donor with chronic lymphocytic leukemia. The CDR3 runs from the conserved cysteine through the conserved F or W. A D gene is named only where the DNA matches it firmly. A clone size is listed for some rows: how often the clone was seen (once, few, many), or a class if it is expanded.

abundance	v_gene	j_gene	d_gene	CDR3nt	CDR3aa
few	TRBV29-1	TRBJ1-1	.	TGCAGCGTCAAACGGTCCAGGGGCATGAACACTGAAGCTTTCTTT	CSVKRSRGMNTEAFF
.	TRBV21-1	TRBJ2-4	.	TGTGCCAGCAGCAAAGTCTGGATACTAGCCAAAAACATTCAGTACTTC	CASSKVWILAKNIQYF
.	TRBV2	TRBJ2-2	.	TGTGCCAGCAGTGAATCCCGGCAAGCGGGCCGGAGCACCGGGGAGCTGTTTTTT	CASSESRQAGRSTGELFF
.	TRBV18	TRBJ2-4	.	TGTGCCAGCTCCCCCGAACAGGGTTCGTCAAACATTCAGTACTTC	CASSPEQGSSNIQYF
.	TRBV6-6	TRBJ1-5	.	TGTGCCAGCAGTTATGGTGTTTATAGCAATCAGCCCCAGCATTTT	CASSYGVYSNQPQHF
.	TRBV18	TRBJ1-5	TRBD1	TGTGCCAGCTCATCGCTACGTCGGACAGGGGATAGCAATCAGCCCCAGCATTTT	CASSSLRRTGDSNQPQHF
few	TRBV7-2	TRBJ1-2	.	TGTGCCAGCAGTTTAGACGTACAGGGAAATCTGGGCTACACCTTC	CASSLDVQGNLGYTF
.	TRBV30	TRBJ1-5	.	TGTGCCTGGAGCCCCGGGGGCAATAGCAATCAGCCCCAGCATTTT	CAWSPGGNSNQPQHF
.	TRBV6-5	TRBJ2-7	.	TGTGCCAGCACAATGGGGACCTTATACGAGCAGTACTTC	CASTMGTLYEQYF
few	TRBV5-1	TRBJ2-5	.	TGCGCCAGCAGCTTGGGACAGTACCAAGAGACCCAGTACTTC	CASSLGQYQETQYF
.	TRBV27	TRBJ1-1	.	TGTGCCAGCAGTTTTAACGGGAACACTGAAGCTTTCTTT	CASSFNGNTEAFF
.	TRBV18	TRBJ2-1	.	TGTGCCAGCTCACCTGAGGCAGGGGATATTGGTGAGCAGTTCTTC	CASSPEAGDIGEQFF
.	TRBV5-5	TRBJ2-7	.	TGTGCCAGCAGCTTGGCGGCTAACTCCTACGAGCAGTACTTC	CASSLAANSYEQYF
.	TRBV6-5	TRBJ1-5	.	TGTGCCAGCAGTTACGAGAATAGCAATCAGCCCCAGCATTTT	CASSYENSNQPQHF
.	TRBV6-1	TRBJ2-3	TRBD1	TGTGCCAGCAGTGAAGTTCACTGGGGGACAGGGGGGGATACGCAGTATTTT	CASSEVHWGTGGDTQYF
.	TRBV5-1	TRBJ2-3	.	TGCGCCAGCAGGGATTTGTTGGGCCGCACAGATACGCAGTATTTT	CASRDLLGRTDTQYF
once	TRBV5-6	TRBJ2-7	.	TGTGCCAGCAGCTTGGGGCCAGGGACTCTTCTACTCGGGGGGTACTTC	CASSLGPGTLLLGGYF
.	TRBV13	TRBJ2-5	TRBD2	TGTGCCAGTGCTAGGGAGGGCCTCAACCCAGGGACCCAGTACTTC	CASAREGLNPGTQYF
.	TRBV6-5	TRBJ2-7	.	TGTGCCAGCAGTGTTTCCTACGAGCAGTACTTC	CASSVSYEQYF
.	TRBV9	TRBJ1-5	.	TGTGCCAGCAGCAGAGGGTTTCGTCAGCCCCAGCATTTT	CASSRGFRQPQHF
.	TRBV11-2	TRBJ2-7	TRBD1	TGTGCCAGCAGCGCCGTGACAGGGGGCTCCCCCGAGCAGTACTTC	CASSAVTGGSPEQYF
once	TRBV5-6	TRBJ2-7	.	TGTGCCAGCAGCTCCGGGCAAGCCGCCCGCTACGAGCAGTACTTC	CASSSGQAARYEQYF
.	TRBV28	TRBJ2-2	.	TGTGCCAGCAGTTTCCAAAGTCCCGGGGAGCTGTTTTTT	CASSFQSPGELFF
.	TRBV28	TRBJ2-5	TRBD2	TGTGCCAGCAGTTTGGAGATAGCGGGGCAAGAGACCCAGTACTTC	CASSLEIAGQETQYF
.	TRBV7-9	TRBJ2-1	TRBD2	TGTGCCAGCAGCTTAGTCGTAGCGGGAGGGCTGGTTGAGCAGTTCTTC	CASSLVVAGGLVEQFF
few	TRBV21-1	TRBJ2-1	.	TGTGCCAGCAGCAAAGTTGGGGACCCACCACGGACCTACAATGAGCAGTTCTTC	CASSKVGDPPRTYNEQFF
.	TRBV7-3	TRBJ2-3	TRBD2	TGTGCCAGCAGCTTAGGGGGCGGGAGGAAAACAGATACGCAGTATTTT	CASSLGGGRKTDTQYF
.	TRBV18	TRBJ1-5	.	TGTGCCAGCTCAGCGACCGGGACGGCGATGGAGCCCCAGCATTTT	CASSATGTAMEPQHF
.	TRBV11-1	TRBJ2-1	.	TGTGCCAGCAGTTCACTCCTTCCGACCGACAGCTCCTACAATGAGCAGTTCTTC	CASSSLLPTDSSYNEQFF
.	TRBV5-8	TRBJ1-2	.	TGTGCCAGCAGCTTGACCGACTATGGCTACACCTTC	CASSLTDYGYTF
.	TRBV7-2	TRBJ2-7	.	TGTGCCAGCAGCTTAAGTCTAGCAGTCTACGAGCAGTACTTC	CASSLSLAVYEQYF
.	TRBV6-1	TRBJ1-3	.	TGTGCCAGTGAGGGGGATGCATACACCATATATTTT	CASEGDAYTIYF